This T cell receptor (beta chain) is drawn from a study of Graves' ophthalmopathy and Graves' hyperthyroidism. Notes on the study in general: Among thyroid clonotypes expanded above 0.001 frequency, most also appeared in blood.

The starting material, 10 ml of fresh peripheral blood, provided the PBMCs. This clonotype has at least ten counts. What it binds is not known. Investigators amplified TCR beta CDR3 regions from RNA transcripts. Scientists carried out first-round RT-PCR using HTBI primers and then a second-round multiplex PCR. TCRdb reprocessed the multiplex PCR reads with MiXCR, giving one entry per CDR3 protein. This table has fewer than 650,000 distinct CDR3 sequences, about 20% appearing once. The CDR3 is 13 residues long. Germline V gene sequence: CDR1 MDHEN, CDR2 SYDVKM. V gave up 3 bases and J gave up 7 bases; unmatched junction bases: 3.

V and J are TRBV28 and TRBJ2-4; 7 bases fit TRBD1. This TCR was sampled from a woman aged 18-29 years with stable Graves' hyperthyroidism. Some clones in this sample may be carry-over from other donors' samples. The specimen was peripheral blood. The CDR3 protein is CASSLTGWNIQYF. CDR3 DNA sequence: TGTGCCAGCAGTTTGACAGGGTGGAACATTCAGTACTTC.